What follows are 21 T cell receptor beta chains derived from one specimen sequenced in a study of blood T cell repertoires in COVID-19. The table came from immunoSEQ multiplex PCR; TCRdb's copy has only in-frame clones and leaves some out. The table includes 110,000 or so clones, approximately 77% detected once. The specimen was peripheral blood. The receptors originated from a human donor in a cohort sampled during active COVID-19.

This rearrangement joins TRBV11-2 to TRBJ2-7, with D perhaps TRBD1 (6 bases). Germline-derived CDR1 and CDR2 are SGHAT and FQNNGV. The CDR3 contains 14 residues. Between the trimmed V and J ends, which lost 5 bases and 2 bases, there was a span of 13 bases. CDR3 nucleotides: TGTGCCAGCAGCGTCCGGGACAACACCTACGAGCAGTACTTC. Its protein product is CASSVRDNTYEQYF.

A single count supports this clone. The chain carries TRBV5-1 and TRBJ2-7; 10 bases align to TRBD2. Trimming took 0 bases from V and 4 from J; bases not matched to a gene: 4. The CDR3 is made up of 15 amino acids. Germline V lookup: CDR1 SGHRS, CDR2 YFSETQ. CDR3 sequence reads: CASSLDTSGVYEQYF. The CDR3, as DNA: TGCGCCAGCAGCTTGGATACTAGCGGGGTTTACGAGCAGTACTTC.

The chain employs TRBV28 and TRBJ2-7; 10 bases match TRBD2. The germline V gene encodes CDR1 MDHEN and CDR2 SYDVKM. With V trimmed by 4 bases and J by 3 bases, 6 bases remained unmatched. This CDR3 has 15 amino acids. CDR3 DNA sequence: TGTGCCAGCAGTTCGCGGACTAGCGGAATCTACGAGCAGTACTTC. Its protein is CASSSRTSGIYEQYF.

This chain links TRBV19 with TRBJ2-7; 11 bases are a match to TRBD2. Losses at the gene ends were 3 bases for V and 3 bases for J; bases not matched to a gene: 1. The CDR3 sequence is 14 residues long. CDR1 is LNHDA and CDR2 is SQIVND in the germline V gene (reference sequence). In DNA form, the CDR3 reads TGTGCCAGTAGTATTCTAGCGGGGGGCTACGAGCAGTACTTC. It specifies CASSILAGGYEQYF.

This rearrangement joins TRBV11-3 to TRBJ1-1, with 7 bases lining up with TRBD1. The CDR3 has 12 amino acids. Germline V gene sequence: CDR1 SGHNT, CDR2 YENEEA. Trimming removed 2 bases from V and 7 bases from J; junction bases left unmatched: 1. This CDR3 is CASSLQGDEAFF. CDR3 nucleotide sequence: TGTGCCAGCAGCTTACAGGGGGATGAAGCTTTCTTT.

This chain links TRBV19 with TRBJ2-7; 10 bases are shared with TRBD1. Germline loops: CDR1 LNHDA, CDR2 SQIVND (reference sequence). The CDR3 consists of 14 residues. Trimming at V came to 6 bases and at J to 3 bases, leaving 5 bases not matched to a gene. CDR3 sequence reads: CASRPGQGFYEQYF. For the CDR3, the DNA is TGTGCCAGTAGACCGGGACAGGGGTTCTACGAGCAGTACTTC.

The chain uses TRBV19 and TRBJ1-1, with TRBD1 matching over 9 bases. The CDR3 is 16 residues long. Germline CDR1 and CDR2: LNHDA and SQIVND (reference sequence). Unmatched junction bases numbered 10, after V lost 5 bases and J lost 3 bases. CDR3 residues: CASSPDRGTGYTEAFF. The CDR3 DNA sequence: TGTGCCAGTAGTCCGGATAGGGGGACAGGGTACACTGAAGCTTTCTTT.

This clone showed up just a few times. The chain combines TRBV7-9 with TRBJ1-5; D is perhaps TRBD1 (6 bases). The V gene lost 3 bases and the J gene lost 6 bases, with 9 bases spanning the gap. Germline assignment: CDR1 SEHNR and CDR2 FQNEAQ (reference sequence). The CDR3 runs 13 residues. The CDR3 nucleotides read TGTGCCAGCAGCTTGGGGGCCGGTCAGCCCCAGCATTTT. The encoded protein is CASSLGAGQPQHF.

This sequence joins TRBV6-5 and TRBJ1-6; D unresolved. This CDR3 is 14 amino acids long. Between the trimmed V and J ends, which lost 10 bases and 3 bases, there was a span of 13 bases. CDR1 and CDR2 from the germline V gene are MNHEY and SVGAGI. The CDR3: CATGVLNYNSPLHF. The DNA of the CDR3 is TGTGCCACCGGGGTACTGAACTATAATTCACCCCTCCACTTT.

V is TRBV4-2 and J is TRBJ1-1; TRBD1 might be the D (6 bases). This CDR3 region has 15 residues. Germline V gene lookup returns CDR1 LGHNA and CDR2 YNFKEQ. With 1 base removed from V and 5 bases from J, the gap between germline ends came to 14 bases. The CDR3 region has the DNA TGTGCCAGCAGCCAAGTGAGGGGCAGGGGAACTGAAGCTTTCTTT. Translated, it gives CASSQVRGRGTEAFF.

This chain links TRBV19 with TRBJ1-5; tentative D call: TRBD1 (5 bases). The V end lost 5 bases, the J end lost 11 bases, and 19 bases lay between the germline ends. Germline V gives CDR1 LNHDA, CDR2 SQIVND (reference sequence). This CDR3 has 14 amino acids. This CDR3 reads CASSDAQGRGAQHF. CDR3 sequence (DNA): TGTGCCAGTAGTGACGCCCAGGGCCGGGGGGCCCAGCATTTT.

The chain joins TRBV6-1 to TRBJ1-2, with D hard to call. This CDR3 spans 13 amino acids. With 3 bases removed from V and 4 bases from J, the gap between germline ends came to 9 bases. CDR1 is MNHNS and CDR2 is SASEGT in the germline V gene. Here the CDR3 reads CASSEAGPYGYTF. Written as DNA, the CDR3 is TGTGCCAGCAGTGAGGCAGGCCCCTATGGCTACACCTTC.

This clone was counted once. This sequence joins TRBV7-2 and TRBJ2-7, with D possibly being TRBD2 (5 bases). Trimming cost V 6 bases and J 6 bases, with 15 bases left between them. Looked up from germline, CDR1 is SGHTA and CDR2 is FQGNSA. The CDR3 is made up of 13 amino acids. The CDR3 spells CASSPRVALEQYF. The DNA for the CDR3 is TGTGCCAGCAGTCCAAGGGTAGCGCTCGAGCAGTACTTC.

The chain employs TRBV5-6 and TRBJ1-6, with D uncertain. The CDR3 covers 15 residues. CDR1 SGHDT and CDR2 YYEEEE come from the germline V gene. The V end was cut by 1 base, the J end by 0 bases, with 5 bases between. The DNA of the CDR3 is TGTGCCAGCAGCTTGCCGAGCTCCTATAATTCACCCCTCCACTTT. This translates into CASSLPSSYNSPLHF.

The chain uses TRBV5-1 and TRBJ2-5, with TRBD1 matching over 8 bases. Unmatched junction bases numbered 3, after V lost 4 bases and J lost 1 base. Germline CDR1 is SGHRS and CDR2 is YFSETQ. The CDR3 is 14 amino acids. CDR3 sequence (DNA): TGCGCCAGCAGCCGACAGGGGACCCAAGAGACCCAGTACTTC. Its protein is CASSRQGTQETQYF.

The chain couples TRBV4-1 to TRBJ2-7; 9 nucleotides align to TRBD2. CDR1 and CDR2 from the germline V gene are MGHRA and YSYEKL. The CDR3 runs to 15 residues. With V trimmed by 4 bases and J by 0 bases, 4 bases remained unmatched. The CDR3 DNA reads TGCGCCAGCAGCCTATCTAGCGGGGCCTCCTACGAGCAGTACTTC. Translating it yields CASSLSSGASYEQYF.

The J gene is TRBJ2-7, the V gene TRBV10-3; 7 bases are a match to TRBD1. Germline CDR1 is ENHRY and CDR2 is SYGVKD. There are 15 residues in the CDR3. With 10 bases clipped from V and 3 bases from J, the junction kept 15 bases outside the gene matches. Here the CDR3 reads CATLTDRVGDYEQYF. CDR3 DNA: TGTGCCACCTTAACTGACAGGGTGGGGGACTACGAGCAGTACTTC.

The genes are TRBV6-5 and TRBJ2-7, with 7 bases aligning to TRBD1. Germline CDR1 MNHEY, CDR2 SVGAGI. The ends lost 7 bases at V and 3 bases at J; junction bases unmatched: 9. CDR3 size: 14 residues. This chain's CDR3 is CASMRQGADYEQYF. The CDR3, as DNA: TGTGCCAGCATGAGACAGGGTGCAGACTACGAGCAGTACTTC.

The CDR3 nucleotides read TGTGCCAGCAGGCGCCGGGGCACTGAAGCTTTCTTT. It yields the protein CASRRRGTEAFF. The chain recombines TRBV5-6 with TRBJ1-1; D gene unclear. The CDR3 spans 12 residues. Germline V gives CDR1 SGHDT, CDR2 YYEEEE. Trimming left V 5 bases short and J 4 bases short, with 9 bases between.

CDR3 bases: TGTGCCAGCAGCTTATTCCAGGGGGTGGATTCACCCCTCCACTTT. The encoded protein is CASSLFQGVDSPLHF. The chain combines TRBV7-2 with TRBJ1-6; 7 bases match TRBD1. This CDR3 is 15 amino acids long. CDR1 and CDR2 from the germline V gene are SGHTA and FQGNSA. V was clipped by 2 bases and J by 8 bases; unmatched bases: 6.

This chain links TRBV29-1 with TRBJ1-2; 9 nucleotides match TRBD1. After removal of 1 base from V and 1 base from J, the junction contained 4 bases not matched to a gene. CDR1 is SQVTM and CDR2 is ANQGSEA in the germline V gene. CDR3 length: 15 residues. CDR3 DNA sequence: TGCAGCGTTGAAGTAGGACAGGGGCTTAACTATGGCTACACCTTC. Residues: CSVEVGQGLNYGYTF.